The 2 T cell receptor beta chains below all came from one sample that was sequenced in a study of T cells in women clearing cervical HPV infection. TCRdb's table, derived via immunoSEQ multiplex PCR, lists solely in-frame clones and lacks some. This sample contains about 31,000 clones. Sequenced input: blood buffy coat. The source is a woman aged 18 to 75 with a cervical HPV16 infection that either progressed to CIN3+ or cleared (not recorded which).

Of note for this clone: The read finishes 3 residues shy of the CDR3 end, and the germline J gene is used to complete it. The V and J genes are TRBV7-2 and TRBJ1-3; D not resolved. Trimming left V 3 bases short and J 1 base short, with 10 bases between. The CDR3 covers 15 residues. Germline V gene sequence: CDR1 SGHTA, CDR2 FQGNSA. The CDR3 region is CASSLASPSGNTIYF. CDR3 DNA (partial): TGTGCCAGCAGCTTGGCCTCCCCTTCTGGAAACACC.

To note about this clone: The read finishes 3 residues shy of the CDR3 end, and the germline J gene is used to complete it. This chain connects TRBV2 to TRBJ1-5, with D perhaps matching TRBD1 (6 bases). V dropped 6 bases and J dropped 7 bases, with 16 bases sitting between them. Germline CDR1 is SNHLY and CDR2 is FYNNEI. This CDR3 spans 14 amino acids. CDR3 residues: CASRGPGHSQPQHF. The sequenced CDR3 bases are TGTGCCAGCAGGGGACCGGGACACTCCCAGCCC.